This T cell receptor (beta chain) was profiled in a study of early T cells in non-severe SARS-CoV-2 infection. This CDR3 is built from 12 residues. Trimming cost V 4 bases and J 1 base, with 4 bases left between them. Per germline, CDR1 MNHNY and CDR2 SVGAGI (reference sequence). In this sample, this clonotype turned up many times. Using its own MiXCR run on the 5' RACE reads, TCRdb lists one record per CDR3 protein. The sample consists of 70,000 or so distinct CDR3 sequences, 12% of them appearing once. Material: whole blood. The chain couples TRBV6-6 to TRBJ1-1; D is unclear. The receptor comes from an adult who was a healthcare worker with PCR-confirmed SARS-CoV-2 infection or an uninfected control (not recorded which). The CDR3 protein is CASSWGNTEAFF. The DNA for the CDR3 is TGTGCCAGCAGTTGGGGGAACACTGAAGCTTTCTTT.